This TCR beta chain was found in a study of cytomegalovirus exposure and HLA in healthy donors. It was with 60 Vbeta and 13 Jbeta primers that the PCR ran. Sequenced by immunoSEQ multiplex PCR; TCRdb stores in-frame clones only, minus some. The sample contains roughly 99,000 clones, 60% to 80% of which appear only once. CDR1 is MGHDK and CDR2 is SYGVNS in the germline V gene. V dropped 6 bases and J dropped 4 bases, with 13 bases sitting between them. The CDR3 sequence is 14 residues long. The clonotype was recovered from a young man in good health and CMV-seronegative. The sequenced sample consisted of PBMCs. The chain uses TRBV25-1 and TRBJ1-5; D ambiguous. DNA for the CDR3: TGTGCCAGCAGAGGTGCAGGAGGGAATCAGCCCCAGCATTTT. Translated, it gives CASRGAGGNQPQHF.